This TCR beta chain was captured by sequencing in a study of pediatric ulcerative colitis. Study conclusions and caveats: Acute severe colitis showed lower rectal diversity from clonal expansions. Blood-rectal clonal overlap within each person was significantly higher in ulcerative colitis patients than controls.

For this clone: What it binds is not known.

The assay was run at survey level. TCRdb keeps only in-frame clones here, not all; method: immunoSEQ multiplex PCR. Found here are 30,000 to 45,000 clones, around four fifths of them singletons; the top ten hold about 23%. The receptor comes from a girl aged 10 to 17 with moderate ulcerative colitis. Sample: blood.

CDR3 nucleotide sequence: TGTGCCAGCAGACCCGGACAGGGGGCAGGGACTAATGAAAAACTGTTTTTT. Encoded protein: CASRPGQGAGTNEKLFF. The chain carries TRBV28 and TRBJ1-4, with 11 bases aligning to TRBD1. J gave up 2 bases and V 6 bases, and 8 bases lay outside the gene matches. Looked up from germline, CDR1 is MDHEN and CDR2 is SYDVKM. This CDR3 contains 17 residues.